The T cell receptor beta chain described here comes from a study of shared clonotypes between healthy human individuals. Replicate PCRs run on sorted subsets employed approximately 0.2 ug DNA, approximately 30,000 T cell genomes. Sequenced by immunoSEQ multiplex PCR; TCRdb stores in-frame clones only, minus some. This table holds around 1.9 million clones, 85% to 95% found once. General study findings and limits: Sequencing depth was predicted to influence how clonotypes are shared among donors. The study's rarefaction showed incomplete sorted-subset sequencing despite large depth.

On this clone itself: The antigen is not known.

Only CD45RO-negative cells positively selected for CCR7 counted as naive CD8 cells, so terminally differentiated effector memory CD45RA+ cells were excluded. V lost 2 bases, J lost 0 bases, and 16 bases lay in between. The CDR3 covers 17 residues. Germline V CDR1 and CDR2: SGHVS, FNYEAQ. Sample: naive CD8+ T cells from PBMCs. The rearrangement links TRBV7-6 to TRBJ1-1; D unresolved. The receptor was isolated from a young man in good health. Some clones in this sample may be carry-over from other donors' samples. CDR3 bases: TGTGCCAGCAGCTTATTTAGGAGGGAGGGTCTGAACACTGAAGCTTTCTTT. As protein: CASSLFRREGLNTEAFF.